Below, one T cell receptor beta chain is given with its context. Using its own MiXCR run on the 5' RACE reads, TCRdb lists one record per CDR3 protein. The sample includes roughly 50,000 distinct CDR3 sequences, roughly 23% of them seen just once. Libraries used 2 million unsorted PBMCs kept frozen in RNAlater. The data belong to a study of neurological immune-mediated disorders. Sequenced sample: PBMCs. This TCR derives from a woman between 70 and 85 years old in good health.

CDR3 in amino acids: CASSSRARTTNTGELFF. The CDR3 coding sequence is TGTGCCAGCAGCTCCAGAGCACGGACGACAAACACCGGGGAGCTGTTTTTT. The chain carries TRBV7-2 and TRBJ2-2, with D unresolved. V shed 4 bases and J shed 2 bases, with 17 bases lying between them. Germline assignment: CDR1 SGHTA and CDR2 FQGNSA. The length of the CDR3 is 17 residues.